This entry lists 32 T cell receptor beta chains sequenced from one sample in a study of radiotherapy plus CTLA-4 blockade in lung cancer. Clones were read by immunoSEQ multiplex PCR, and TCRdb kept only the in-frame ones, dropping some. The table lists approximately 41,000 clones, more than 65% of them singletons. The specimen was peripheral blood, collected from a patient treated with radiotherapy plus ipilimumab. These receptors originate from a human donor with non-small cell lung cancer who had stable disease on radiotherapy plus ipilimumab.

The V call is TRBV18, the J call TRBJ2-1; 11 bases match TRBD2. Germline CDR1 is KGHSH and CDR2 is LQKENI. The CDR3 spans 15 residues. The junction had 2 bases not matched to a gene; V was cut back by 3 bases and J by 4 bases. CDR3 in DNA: TGTGCCAGCTCACCGACTAGCGGGGTATACAATGAGCAGTTCTTC. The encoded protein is CASSPTSGVYNEQFF.

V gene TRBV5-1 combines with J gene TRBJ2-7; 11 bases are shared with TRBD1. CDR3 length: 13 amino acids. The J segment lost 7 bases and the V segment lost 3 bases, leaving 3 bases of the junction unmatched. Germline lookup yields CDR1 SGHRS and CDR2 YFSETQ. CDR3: CASSWTGGREQYF. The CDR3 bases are TGCGCCAGCAGCTGGACAGGGGGCAGGGAGCAGTACTTC.

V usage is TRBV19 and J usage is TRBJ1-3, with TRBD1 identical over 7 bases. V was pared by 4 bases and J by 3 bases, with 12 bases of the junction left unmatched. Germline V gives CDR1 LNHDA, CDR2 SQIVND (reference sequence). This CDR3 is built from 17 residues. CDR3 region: CASSTYLIRDSGNTIYF. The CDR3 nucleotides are TGTGCCAGTAGTACATACCTAATACGGGACAGTGGAAACACCATATATTTT.

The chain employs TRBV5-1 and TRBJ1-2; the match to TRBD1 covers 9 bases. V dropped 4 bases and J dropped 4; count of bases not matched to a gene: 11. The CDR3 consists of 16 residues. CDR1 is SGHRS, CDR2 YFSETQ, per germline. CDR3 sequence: CASSPVPGQGIYGYTF. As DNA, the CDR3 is TGCGCCAGCAGCCCCGTCCCGGGACAGGGTATCTATGGCTACACCTTC. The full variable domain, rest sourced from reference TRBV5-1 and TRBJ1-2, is KAGVTQTPRYLIKTRGQQVTLSCSPISGHRSVSWYQQTPGQGLQFLFEYFSETQRNKGNFPGRFSGRQFSNSRSEMNVSTLELGDSALYLCASSPVPGQGIYGYTFGSGTRLTVV.

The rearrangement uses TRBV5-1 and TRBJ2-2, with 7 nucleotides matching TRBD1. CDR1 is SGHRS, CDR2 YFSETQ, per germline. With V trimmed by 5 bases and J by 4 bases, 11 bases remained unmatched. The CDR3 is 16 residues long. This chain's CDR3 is CASRMGRGTSTGELFF. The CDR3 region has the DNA TGCGCCAGCAGGATGGGCAGGGGGACCAGCACCGGGGAGCTGTTTTTT.

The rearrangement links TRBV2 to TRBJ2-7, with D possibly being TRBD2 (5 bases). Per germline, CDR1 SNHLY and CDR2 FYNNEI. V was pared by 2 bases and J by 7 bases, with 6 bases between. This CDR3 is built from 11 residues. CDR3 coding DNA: TGTGCCAGCAGTGAATGGAGGGAGCAGTACTTC. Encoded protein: CASSEWREQYF.

Here the CDR3 reads CASSEPGRMSLHF. DNA of the CDR3: TGTGCCAGCAGTGAACCAGGTCGGATGTCCCTCCACTTT. This sequence joins TRBV6-5 and TRBJ1-6, with D unclear. Between the trimmed V and J ends, which lost 5 bases and 14 bases, there was a span of 16 bases. In germline, CDR1 is MNHEY, CDR2 SVGAGI. There are 13 residues in the CDR3.

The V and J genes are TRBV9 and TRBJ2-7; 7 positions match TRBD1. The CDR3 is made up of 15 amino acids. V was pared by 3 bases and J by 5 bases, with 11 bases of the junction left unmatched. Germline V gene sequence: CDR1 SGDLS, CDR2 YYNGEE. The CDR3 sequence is CASSARQGFRNEQYF. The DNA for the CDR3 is TGTGCCAGCAGCGCCCGACAGGGTTTCAGGAACGAGCAGTACTTC.

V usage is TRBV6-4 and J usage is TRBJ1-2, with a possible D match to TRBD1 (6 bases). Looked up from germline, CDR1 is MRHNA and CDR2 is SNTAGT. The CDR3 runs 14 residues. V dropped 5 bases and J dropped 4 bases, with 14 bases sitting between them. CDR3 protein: CASSRDRSGYGYTF. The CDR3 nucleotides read TGTGCCAGCAGTAGAGACAGGTCTGGCTATGGCTACACCTTC.

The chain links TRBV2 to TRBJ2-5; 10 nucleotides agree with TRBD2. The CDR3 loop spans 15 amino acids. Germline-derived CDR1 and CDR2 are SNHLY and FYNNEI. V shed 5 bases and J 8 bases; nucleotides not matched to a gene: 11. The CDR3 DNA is TGTGCCAGCAGTATGCTGGAGCGGGGGGGCCAAACCCAGTACTTC. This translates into CASSMLERGGQTQYF.

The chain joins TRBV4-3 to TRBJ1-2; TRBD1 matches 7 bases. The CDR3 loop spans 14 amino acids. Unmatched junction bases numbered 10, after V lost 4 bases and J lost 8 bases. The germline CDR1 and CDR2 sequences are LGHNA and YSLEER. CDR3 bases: TGCGCCAGCAGCCTCACCGGGCAGGGGGACGGCTACACCTTC. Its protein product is CASSLTGQGDGYTF.

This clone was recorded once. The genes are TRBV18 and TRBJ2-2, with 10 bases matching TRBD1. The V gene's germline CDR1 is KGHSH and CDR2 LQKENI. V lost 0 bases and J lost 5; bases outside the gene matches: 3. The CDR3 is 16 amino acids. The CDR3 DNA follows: TGTGCCAGCTCACCACCGGGACAGGGGCTTACCGGGGAGCTGTTTTTT. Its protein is CASSPPGQGLTGELFF.

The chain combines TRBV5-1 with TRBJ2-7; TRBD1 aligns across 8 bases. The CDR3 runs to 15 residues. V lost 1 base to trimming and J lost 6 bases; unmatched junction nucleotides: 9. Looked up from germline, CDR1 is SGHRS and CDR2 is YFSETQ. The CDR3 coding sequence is TGCGCCAGCAGCTTGAACGGACAGGGTATGGGCGAGCAGTACTTC. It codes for CASSLNGQGMGEQYF.

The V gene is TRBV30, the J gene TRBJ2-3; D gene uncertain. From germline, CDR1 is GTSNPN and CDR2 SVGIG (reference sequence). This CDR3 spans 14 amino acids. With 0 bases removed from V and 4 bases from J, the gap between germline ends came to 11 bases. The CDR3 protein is CAWSVLGRADTQYF. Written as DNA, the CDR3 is TGTGCCTGGAGTGTACTCGGTCGGGCAGATACGCAGTATTTT.

CDR3 DNA sequence: TGTGCCAGCTCAGCAACGACAGGGGGCACTGAAGCTTTCTTT. As protein: CASSATTGGTEAFF. The V gene is TRBV18, the J gene TRBJ1-1; 9 positions match TRBD1. The germline V gene has CDR1 KGHSH and CDR2 LQKENI. This CDR3 comprises 14 residues. Trimming removed 5 bases from V and 4 bases from J; junction bases left unmatched: 5.

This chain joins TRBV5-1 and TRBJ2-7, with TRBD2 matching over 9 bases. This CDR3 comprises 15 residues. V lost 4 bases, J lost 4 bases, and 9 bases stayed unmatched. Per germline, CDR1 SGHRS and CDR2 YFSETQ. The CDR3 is CASSLGSGGSYEQYF. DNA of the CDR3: TGCGCCAGCAGCCTGGGTAGCGGGGGATCTTACGAGCAGTACTTC.

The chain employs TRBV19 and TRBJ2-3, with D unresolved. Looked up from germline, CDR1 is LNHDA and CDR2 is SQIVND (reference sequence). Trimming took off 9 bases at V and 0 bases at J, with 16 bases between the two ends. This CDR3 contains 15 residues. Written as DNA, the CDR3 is TGTGCCAGCAGATCCAGGATAAAAAGCACAGATACGCAGTATTTT. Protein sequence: CASRSRIKSTDTQYF.

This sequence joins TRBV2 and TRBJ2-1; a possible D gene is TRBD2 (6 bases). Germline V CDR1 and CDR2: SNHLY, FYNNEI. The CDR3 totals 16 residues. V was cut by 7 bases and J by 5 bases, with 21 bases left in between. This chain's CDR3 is CASTPGAVRGNNEQFF. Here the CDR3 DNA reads TGTGCCAGCACCCCGGGAGCGGTAAGGGGAAACAATGAGCAGTTCTTC.

CDR3 nucleotides: TGTGCCAGCAGCTTAACGGCTGGCAGAATGAACACTGAAGCTTTCTTT. This gives the protein CASSLTAGRMNTEAFF. The rearrangement links TRBV7-3 to TRBJ1-1; D remains ambiguous. This CDR3 is built from 16 residues. Germline assignment: CDR1 SGHTA and CDR2 FQGTGA. Trimming shortened V by 0 bases and J by 0 bases, and 11 bases separated the two germline ends. Variable domain in full (rest from reference TRBV7-3 and TRBJ1-1): GAGVSQTPSNKVTEKGKYVELRCDPISGHTALYWYRQSLGQGPEFLIYFQGTGAADDSGLPNDRFFAVRPEGSVSTLKIQRTERGDSAVYLCASSLTAGRMNTEAFFGQGTRLTVV.

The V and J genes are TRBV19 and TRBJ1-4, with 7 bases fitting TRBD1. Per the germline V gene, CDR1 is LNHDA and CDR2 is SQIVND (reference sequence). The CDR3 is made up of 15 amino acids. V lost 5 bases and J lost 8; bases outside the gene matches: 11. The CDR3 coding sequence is TGTGCCAGTAGTCCCCCCGGCCAGGGGGTGGAAAAACTGTTTTTT. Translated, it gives CASSPPGQGVEKLFF.

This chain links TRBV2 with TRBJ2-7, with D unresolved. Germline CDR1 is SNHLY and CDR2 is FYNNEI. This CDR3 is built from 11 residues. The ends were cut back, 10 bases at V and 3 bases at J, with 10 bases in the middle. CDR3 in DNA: TGTGCCAAAACTGTCGGCTACGAGCAGTACTTC. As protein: CAKTVGYEQYF.

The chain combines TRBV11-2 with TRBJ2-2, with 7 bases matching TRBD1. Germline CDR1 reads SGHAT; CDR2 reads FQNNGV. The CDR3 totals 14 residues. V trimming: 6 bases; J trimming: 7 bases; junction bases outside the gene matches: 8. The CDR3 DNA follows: TGTGCCAGCAGTGAACAGGGGTCGGTCGGGGAGCTGTTTTTT. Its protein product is CASSEQGSVGELFF.

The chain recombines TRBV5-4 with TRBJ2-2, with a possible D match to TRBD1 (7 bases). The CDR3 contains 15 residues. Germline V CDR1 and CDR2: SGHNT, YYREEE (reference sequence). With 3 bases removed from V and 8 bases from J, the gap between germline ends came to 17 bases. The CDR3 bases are TGTGCCAGCAGCTCGGAGGGGGCTGTATCTGGGGAGCTGTTTTTT. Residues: CASSSEGAVSGELFF.

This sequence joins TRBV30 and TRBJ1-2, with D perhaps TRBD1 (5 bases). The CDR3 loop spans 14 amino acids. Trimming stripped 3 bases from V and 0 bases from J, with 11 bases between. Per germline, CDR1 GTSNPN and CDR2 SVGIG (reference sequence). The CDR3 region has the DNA TGTGCCTGGAGAGGGGATCGAGCTAACTATGGCTACACCTTC. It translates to CAWRGDRANYGYTF.

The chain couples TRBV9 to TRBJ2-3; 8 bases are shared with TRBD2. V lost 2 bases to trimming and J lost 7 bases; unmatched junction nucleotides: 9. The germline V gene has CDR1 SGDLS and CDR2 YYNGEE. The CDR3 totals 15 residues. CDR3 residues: CASSVLGTGGNTQYF. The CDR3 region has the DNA TGTGCCAGCAGCGTCCTTGGGACGGGAGGGAATACGCAGTATTTT.

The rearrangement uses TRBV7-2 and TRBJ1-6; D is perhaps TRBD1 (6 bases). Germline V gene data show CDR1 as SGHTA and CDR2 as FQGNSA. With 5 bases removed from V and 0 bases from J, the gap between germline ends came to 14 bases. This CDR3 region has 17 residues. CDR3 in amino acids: CASSLRGTVSYNSPLHF. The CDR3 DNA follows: TGTGCCAGCAGCCTAAGGGGGACGGTCTCCTATAATTCACCCCTCCACTTT.

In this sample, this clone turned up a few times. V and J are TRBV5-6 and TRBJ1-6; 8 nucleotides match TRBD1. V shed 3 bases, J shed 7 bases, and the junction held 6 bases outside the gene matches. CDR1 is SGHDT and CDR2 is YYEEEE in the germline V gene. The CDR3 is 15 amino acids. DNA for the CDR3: TGTGCCAGCAGCTCTCTGGACAGGGAGAATTCACCCCTCCACTTT. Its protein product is CASSSLDRENSPLHF.

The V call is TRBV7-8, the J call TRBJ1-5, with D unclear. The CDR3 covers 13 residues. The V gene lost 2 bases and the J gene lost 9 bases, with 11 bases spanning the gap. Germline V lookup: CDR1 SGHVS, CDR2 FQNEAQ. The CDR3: CASSLRQATPQHF. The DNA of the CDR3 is TGTGCCAGCAGCTTAAGGCAGGCAACGCCCCAGCATTTT.

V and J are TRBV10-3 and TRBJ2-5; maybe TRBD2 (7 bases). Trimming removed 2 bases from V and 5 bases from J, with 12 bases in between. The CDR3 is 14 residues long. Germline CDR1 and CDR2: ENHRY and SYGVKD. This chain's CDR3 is CAISERGGVETQYF. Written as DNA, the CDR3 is TGTGCCATCAGTGAGAGGGGGGGGGTGGAGACCCAGTACTTC.

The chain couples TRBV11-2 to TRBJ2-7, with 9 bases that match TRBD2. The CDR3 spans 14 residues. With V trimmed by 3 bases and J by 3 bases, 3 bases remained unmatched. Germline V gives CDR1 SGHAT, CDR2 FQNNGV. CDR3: CASSLVAGDYEQYF. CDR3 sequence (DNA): TGTGCCAGCAGCTTGGTAGCGGGGGACTACGAGCAGTACTTC.

As DNA, the CDR3 is TGTGCCATCAGTGGAGTGAACACTGAAGCTTTCTTT. Residues: CAISGVNTEAFF. This chain joins TRBV10-3 and TRBJ1-1; D remains ambiguous. This CDR3 has 12 amino acids. From germline, CDR1 is ENHRY and CDR2 SYGVKD. V gave up 4 bases and J gave up 0 bases, with 3 bases separating them.

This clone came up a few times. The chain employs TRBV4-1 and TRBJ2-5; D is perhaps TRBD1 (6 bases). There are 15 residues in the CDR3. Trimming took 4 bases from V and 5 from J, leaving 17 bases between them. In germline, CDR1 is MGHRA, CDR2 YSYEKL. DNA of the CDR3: TGCGCCAGCAGCCGCGGACAGACAGGTTACGAGACCCAGTACTTC. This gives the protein CASSRGQTGYETQYF.